These T cell receptor beta chains were read from a single sample in a study of memory CD8 T cells in hepatitis C reinfection. The protocol was immunoSEQ multiplex PCR, while the TCRdb copy is restricted to in-frame clones and leaves out a portion. In the table there are roughly 43,000 clones, around 89% of which are singletons. What was sequenced was naive CD8+ T cells sorted from blood. The receptors were gathered from a man aged 18-30 years with hepatitis C virus infection. Both conserved end residues are part of each CDR3. A D gene is named only where the DNA matches it firmly. Expanded clones are given a class, and other clones once, few, many or no size at all.

d_call,v_call,clone_size,cdr3_length,j_call,cdr3_nt,cdr3_aa
TRBD1,TRBV11-2,once,14,TRBJ1-1,TGTGCCAGCAGCTTTGGGACAGGGGGGACTGAAGCTTTCTTT,CASSFGTGGTEAFF
-,TRBV7-6,-,14,TRBJ1-1,TGTGCCAGCAGCCAATCAGCAGGCTCCACTGAAGCTTTCTTT,CASSQSAGSTEAFF
-,TRBV7-6,few,14,TRBJ1-4,TGTGCCAGCAGCCCGGTACGGAGTAATGAAAAACTGTTTTTT,CASSPVRSNEKLFF
TRBD1,TRBV6-5,-,15,TRBJ2-4,TGTGCCAGCAGTTACTCGGGACAGGGTCCCAACATTCAGTACTTC,CASSYSGQGPNIQYF
-,TRBV19,-,11,TRBJ1-1,TGTGCCAGTAGTTTCAGCACTGAAGCTTTCTTT,CASSFSTEAFF
-,TRBV4-3,-,18,TRBJ2-1,TGCGCCAGCAGCCAAGAAGGGGGCGGGGGGAGCTCCTACAATGAGCAGTTCTTC,CASSQEGGGGSSYNEQFF
-,TRBV27,-,14,TRBJ2-1,TGTGCCAGCAGCCTCTCGCGGGGATACAATGAGCAGTTCTTC,CASSLSRGYNEQFF
TRBD1,TRBV9,-,13,TRBJ2-3,TGTGCCAGCAGGGGGACAGGGACAGATACGCAGTATTTT,CASRGTGTDTQYF
-,TRBV10-2,once,14,TRBJ1-2,TGCGCCAGCAAAGAGACAGGAGCAGTCTATGGCTACACCTTC,CASKETGAVYGYTF
TRBD1,TRBV27,once,14,TRBJ1-6,TGTGCCAGCAGTTTGGACAGGGGCAATTCACCCCTCCACTTT,CASSLDRGNSPLHF
-,TRBV7-9,-,12,TRBJ2-7,TGTGCCAGCAGCTTTAGCTCCTACGAGCAGTACTTC,CASSFSSYEQYF
TRBD1,TRBV6-1,-,13,TRBJ1-2,TGTGCCAGCAGCCCGGGACAGTACTATGGCTACACCTTC,CASSPGQYYGYTF
-,TRBV28,-,13,TRBJ1-2,TGTGCCAGCAGTTCCGGACAGTTCTATGGCTACACCTTC,CASSSGQFYGYTF
-,TRBV29-1,-,15,TRBJ2-3,TGCAGCGTTGAACAGCCGGGAGAGACCACAGATACGCAGTATTTT,CSVEQPGETTDTQYF
TRBD2,TRBV7-6,-,15,TRBJ2-3,TGTGCCAGCAGCTTAGCGGGAGGGAGCACAGATACGCAGTATTTT,CASSLAGGSTDTQYF
TRBD2,TRBV6-6,once,16,TRBJ2-1,TGTGCCAGCGGCGGGAGGGGCCCGAGCTCCTACAATGAGCAGTTCTTC,CASGGRGPSSYNEQFF
TRBD2,TRBV27,-,14,TRBJ2-1,TGTGCCAGCGGGGGACTAGCGGGAGTGATTGAGCAGTTCTTC,CASGGLAGVIEQFF
TRBD2,TRBV6-6,once,14,TRBJ2-1,TGTGCCAGCAGTTACTCGGGCGGGGGGGGTGAGCAGTTCTTC,CASSYSGGGGEQFF
TRBD1,TRBV11-2,-,14,TRBJ2-7,TGTGCCAGCAGCTTAAGGGACAGCATCTACGAGCAGTACTTC,CASSLRDSIYEQYF
-,TRBV7-9,-,16,TRBJ2-1,TGTGCCAGCAGCTTCTCCCCAGGGGCGAAGTCGAATGAGCAGTTCTTC,CASSFSPGAKSNEQFF
TRBD1,TRBV6-1,-,14,TRBJ2-5,TGTGCCAGCAGTGACAGGGGGCTGAAAGAGACCCAGTACTTC,CASSDRGLKETQYF
-,TRBV11-2,-,15,TRBJ2-1,TGTGCCAGCAGCTTAGAAGCCCCACTAGGATTTGAGCAGTTCTTC,CASSLEAPLGFEQFF
TRBD1,TRBV5-1,few,13,TRBJ2-7,TGCGCCAGCAGCTGGACAGGGCAGGGCGAGCAGTACTTC,CASSWTGQGEQYF
TRBD1,TRBV27,-,16,TRBJ1-1,TGTGCCAGCAGTTCCCTTCCCGGGACAGTCCCACTTGAAGCTTTCTTT,CASSSLPGTVPLEAFF
TRBD2,TRBV7-8,-,14,TRBJ2-7,TGTGCCAGCAGCCTAAAATCGGGGGGGCTCGAGCAGTACTTC,CASSLKSGGLEQYF
-,TRBV6-6,-,15,TRBJ2-7,TGTGCCAGCAGTTCTATAGCGACGAACTCCTACGAGCAGTACTTC,CASSSIATNSYEQYF
-,TRBV30,-,15,TRBJ2-1,TGTGCCTGGAGTGTTTTGGGGGCGCAGTCTGGTGAGCAGTTCTTC,CAWSVLGAQSGEQFF
-,TRBV19,-,15,TRBJ2-5,TGTGCCAGTAGTATAGGGACAAGCCCTCAAGAGACCCAGTACTTC,CASSIGTSPQETQYF
TRBD2,TRBV4-1,-,16,TRBJ2-3,TGCGCCAGCAGCCCACGGGCACTAGCGGGATCAGATACGCAGTATTTT,CASSPRALAGSDTQYF
-,TRBV7-9,-,14,TRBJ2-1,TGTGCCAGCAGCTCGGGCCGGGACTACAATGAGCAGTTCTTC,CASSSGRDYNEQFF
TRBD2,TRBV6-5,-,13,TRBJ2-7,TGTGCCAGCAGTTTACTAGCGGGCTACGAGCAGTACTTC,CASSLLAGYEQYF
-,TRBV27,-,13,TRBJ1-5,TGTGCCAGCAGTGAGGGGGGGGATCAGCCCCAGCATTTT,CASSEGGDQPQHF
-,TRBV6-5,-,15,TRBJ1-6,TGTGCCAGCAGTTACTCAACAGCGGAGACTTCACCCCTCCACTTT,CASSYSTAETSPLHF
-,TRBV7-9,-,13,TRBJ1-1,TGTGCCAGCAGACCTACAGAAAACACTGAAGCTTTCTTT,CASRPTENTEAFF
TRBD2,TRBV5-1,-,16,TRBJ2-1,TGCGCCAGCAGCCCACTAGGGACTAGCGGACACAATGAGCAGTTCTTC,CASSPLGTSGHNEQFF
-,TRBV7-9,-,12,TRBJ2-3,TGTGCCAGCACCCCTCCAGCAGATACGCAGTATTTT,CASTPPADTQYF
-,TRBV14,-,14,TRBJ1-4,TGTGCCAGCAGCCAAGATATAGAAGAAGAAAAACTGTTTTTT,CASSQDIEEEKLFF
-,TRBV7-6,once,17,TRBJ2-1,TGTGCCAGCAGCTCACAGACAGGAGGTAGTGGAGGCGATGAGCAGTTCTTC,CASSSQTGGSGGDEQFF
TRBD1,TRBV7-9,-,17,TRBJ1-6,TGTGCCAGCAGCCCTCCTTTCGGGACAGTCTATAATTCACCCCTCCACTTT,CASSPPFGTVYNSPLHF
-,TRBV28,-,14,TRBJ1-5,TGTGCCAGCACGGGGGGGGTATCAGTTCAGCCCCAGCATTTT,CASTGGVSVQPQHF
TRBD2,TRBV7-8,-,17,TRBJ2-1,TGTGCCAGCAGTCGAGGAGCGGGACTAGCGGAGTTCAATGAGCAGTTCTTC,CASSRGAGLAEFNEQFF
TRBD2,TRBV7-9,-,16,TRBJ2-5,TGTGCCAGCAGCTCGACAACTAGACTAGCGGCAGAGACCCAGTACTTC,CASSSTTRLAAETQYF
-,TRBV4-1,-,16,TRBJ2-6,TGCGCCAGCAGCCTAGGCTCGGGTTTAGGGGCCAACGTCCTGACTTTC,CASSLGSGLGANVLTF
TRBD2,TRBV9,-,19,TRBJ2-7,TGTGCCAGCAGCGGAAGACGCGAGACTAGCGGGCTTAATACCTACGAGCAGTACTTC,CASSGRRETSGLNTYEQYF
-,TRBV15,-,16,TRBJ2-2,TGTGCCACCAGCAGCGTGGGACTCTTAACTACTGGGGAGCTGTTTTTT,CATSSVGLLTTGELFF
TRBD2,TRBV27,-,15,TRBJ2-2,TGTGCCAGCAGGAAGGTAGCGGGATTTGCCGGGGAGCTGTTTTTT,CASRKVAGFAGELFF
TRBD2,TRBV19,-,15,TRBJ2-7,TGTGCCAGTAGTATACTAGCGGGGAGCTCCTACGAGCAGTACTTC,CASSILAGSSYEQYF
-,TRBV6-5,-,15,TRBJ2-2,TGTGCCAGCAGTTACCGGTCCCCGAACACCGGGGAGCTGTTTTTT,CASSYRSPNTGELFF
-,TRBV4-3,-,15,TRBJ1-2,TGCGCCAGCAGCCAAGATGAAGGGGTTCAGGAGGGCTACACCTTC,CASSQDEGVQEGYTF
-,TRBV7-9,-,12,TRBJ1-2,TGTGCCAGCAGCTTAGGGACTTATGGCTACACCTTC,CASSLGTYGYTF
TRBD1,TRBV4-3,once,13,TRBJ2-1,TGCGCCAGCAGCCAAGGGACAGGGCTAGAGCAGTTCTTC,CASSQGTGLEQFF
-,TRBV28,-,14,TRBJ2-2,TGTGCCAGCAGTTTTCGGGGGAACACCGGGGAGCTGTTTTTT,CASSFRGNTGELFF
TRBD1,TRBV6-6,-,13,TRBJ2-7,TGTGCCAGCACCTCACAGGGGGCGTACGAGCAGTACTTC,CASTSQGAYEQYF
-,TRBV7-9,-,14,TRBJ2-1,TGTGCCAGCAGCTTAAGGCAGGGGAACAATGAGCAGTTCTTC,CASSLRQGNNEQFF
TRBD2,TRBV28,-,16,TRBJ2-7,TGTGCCAGCGCGTGGGTAACTAGCGGGGGGGCCTACGAGCAGTACTTC,CASAWVTSGGAYEQYF
-,TRBV4-3,-,15,TRBJ1-3,TGCGCCAGCAGCCAAGGGTCGGCGGTTGGAAACACCATATATTTT,CASSQGSAVGNTIYF
-,TRBV11-2,-,18,TRBJ2-5,TGTGCCAGCAGCTTGTTCACAGGGGGGGCGGGGGATCAAGAGACCCAGTACTTC,CASSLFTGGAGDQETQYF
TRBD1,TRBV27,-,13,TRBJ2-1,TGTGCCAGCAGTTTCTACAGGGGTCGCGAGCAGTTCTTC,CASSFYRGREQFF